This T cell receptor beta chain originates from a study of blood T cell repertoires in COVID-19. CDR3 length: 17 amino acids. Losses at the gene ends were 4 bases for V and 5 bases for J; bases not matched to a gene: 13. CDR1 is SGHTA and CDR2 is FQGNSA in the germline V gene. The assay was immunoSEQ multiplex PCR, and TCRdb's table has in-frame clones only and misses some. Among about 220,000 clones listed, 82% were seen once. Source material: peripheral blood. This sequence was found in a woman in her 70s with COVID-19, enrolled during active disease. This chain connects TRBV7-2 to TRBJ2-2; 7 bases agree with TRBD2. The CDR3 reads CASSSPAGVRRTGELFF. The CDR3 DNA follows: TGTGCCAGCAGCTCGCCCGCGGGGGTTAGGAGGACCGGGGAGCTGTTTTTT.